Ten or more counts support the clone carrying this T cell receptor (beta chain). What it binds is unknown. This entry belongs to a study of T cells in Graves' hyperthyroidism and ophthalmopathy. The overall study: Pretreatment peripheral blood was obtained at initial diagnosis.

The study's findings and limits: Ophthalmopathy and stable hyperthyroidism were told apart by a 13 V-J model. Most expanded thyroid clonotypes above 0.001 recurred in blood.

Newly diagnosed hyperthyroidism patients aged 18 to 65 years had disease lasting under 2 months. This CDR3 region has 12 residues. V was cut by 5 bases and J by 9 bases, with 11 bases left in between. Looked up from germline, CDR1 is SEHNR and CDR2 is FQNEAQ (reference sequence). Authors of the study amplified TCR beta CDR3 regions from RNA transcripts. Researchers ran a first-round RT-PCR on the TCR CDR3 using the HTBI primer set. TCRdb re-derived calls from the multiplex PCR reads in MiXCR, one entry per CDR3 protein. The sample shows about 420,000 distinct CDR3 sequences, around 16% of them seen only once.

The V and J genes are TRBV7-9 and TRBJ2-1; D is perhaps TRBD2 (5 bases). The sequenced sample consisted of blood. The source is a woman between 18 and 29 years old with Graves' hyperthyroidism. Here the CDR3 DNA reads TGTGCCAGCAGCCTGACTCGGGGTGAGCAGTTCTTC. Translated, it gives CASSLTRGEQFF. Together with reference TRBV7-9 and TRBJ2-1, the CDR3 gives the full variable domain: DTGVSQNPRHKITKRGQNVTFRCDPISEHNRLYWYRQTLGQGPEFLTYFQNEAQLEKSRLLSDRFSAERPKGSFSTLEIQRTEQGDSAMYLCASSLTRGEQFFGPGTRLTVL.